The clone carrying this TCR beta chain has only a few counts. Its specificity is not known. This sample is drawn from a study of T cells after yellow fever vaccination. The study's findings and limits: At around 95% for CD4 and approximately 88% for CD8, most primary-vaccination clones showed up again after the booster.

Conversion of TCR transcripts into cDNA relied on 5'RACE template switching, which added a universal primer site and UMIs. Via MiXCR, TCRdb re-called the 5' RACE reads, giving one row per CDR3 protein. The table shows approximately 90,000 distinct CDR3 sequences, with around 5.8% occurring only once. With V trimmed by 4 bases and J by 4 bases, 7 bases remained unmatched. The CDR3 extends over 15 amino acids. Germline CDR1 reads LGHDT; CDR2 reads YNNKEL (reference sequence). This material consisted of CD8+ T cells sorted from PBMCs, taken 10 days after the yellow fever booster vaccination. This TCR came from a man aged 18 to 35 who received the YFV17D yellow fever vaccine. The chain links TRBV3-1 to TRBJ2-1; 7 nucleotides agree with TRBD1. The CDR3 reads CASSPQDRRYNEQFF. The CDR3 DNA reads as TGTGCCAGCAGCCCACAGGACAGGAGGTACAATGAGCAGTTCTTC.